This TCR beta chain was sequenced in a study of metastatic and nonmetastatic thyroid tumors. About the research overall: Repertoire comparisons spanned blood and tumor or nodule tissue from malignant and benign thyroid patients. Study-wide findings and caveats: It was reported that TCR beta diversity was significantly higher in malignant thyroid tumors than benign nodules, in blood and tumor.

TCRdb reanalyzed the PCR reads via MiXCR. The data show around 26,000 clones, with approximately 20% seen just once and approximately 4.2% held by the top ten. This clone was detected a few times. The antigen is undetermined. Thyroid surgery was preceded by no treatment in any patient. Trimming stripped 3 bases from V and 3 bases from J, with 8 bases between. The germline gives CDR1 MDHEN, CDR2 SYDVKM. The CDR3 contains 13 residues. The rearrangement links TRBV28 to TRBJ1-1; D ambiguous. The sample was blood. The receptor was isolated from a male donor with papillary thyroid cancer or a benign thyroid nodule (not recorded which). Some clones in this sample may be carry-over from other donors' samples. CDR3 sequence: CASSLVVYTEAFF. The DNA of the CDR3 is TGTGCCAGCAGTTTGGTGGTATACACTGAAGCTTTCTTT. The full variable domain, with the rest looked up from reference TRBV28 and TRBJ1-1, is DVKVTQSSRYLVKRTGEKVFLECVQDMDHENMFWYRQDPGLGLRLIYFSYDVKMKEKGDIPEGYSVSREKKERFSLILESASTNQTSMYLCASSLVVYTEAFFGQGTRLTVV.